The sequence of this T cell receptor (beta chain) was determined in a study of OX40 agonist ivuxolimab in advanced cancers. The wider study: Hepatocellular carcinoma, melanoma, renal cell or head and neck cancer occurred in dose-escalation patients.

This table comes from immunoSEQ multiplex PCR, and its TCRdb copy is limited to in-frame clones, with some not included. The sample has under 100,000 clones, 65% to 85% seen once. The V and J ends lost 3 bases and 0 bases, in that order; junction bases with no gene match: 2. Germline CDR1 and CDR2: GTSNPN and SVGIG (reference sequence). The CDR3 consists of 14 residues. The TCR comes from an adult with an advanced solid tumor such as melanoma, head and neck, liver or kidney cancer. The sequences come from CD4+ or CD8+ T cells sorted from blood, collected in a trial of the OX40 agonist ivuxolimab. The chain employs TRBV30 and TRBJ2-4; 7 nucleotides line up with TRBD1. CDR3: CAWRGQIAKNIQYF. The CDR3 coding sequence is TGTGCCTGGAGGGGACAGATAGCCAAAAACATTCAGTACTTC.